These 3 T cell receptor beta chains share one sample of origin, sequenced in a study of T cell repertoires in cytomegalovirus infection. In TCRdb, the reads were re-called with MiXCR into one record per CDR3 protein. The sample holds hundreds of thousands of distinct CDR3 sequences; about 9.1% are singletons and the top ten take less than 3%. The sample consisted of PBMCs. The receptors here all came from a human donor in good health (CMV status not recorded). Some clones in this sample may be carry-over from other donors' samples.

This clonotype came up many times. The rearrangement uses TRBV6-2 or TRBV6-3 and TRBJ2-7; D is unclear. This CDR3 is 15 amino acids long. Germline V gene data show CDR1 as MNHEY and CDR2 as SVGEGT. V was shortened by 2 bases and J by 4 bases, with 15 bases between the two germline ends. The CDR3 sequence: CASSYGQESTYEQYV. As DNA, the CDR3 is TGTGCCAGCAGTTACGGCCAGGAATCTACTTACGAGCAGTACGTC.

This clonotype was recorded at least ten times. The chain is built from TRBV27 and TRBJ2-6, with D perhaps matching TRBD2 (7 bases). Deletions cut 5 bases from V and 4 bases from J, with 12 bases between. The CDR3 is 15 residues long. Germline lookup yields CDR1 MNHEY and CDR2 SMNVEV (reference sequence). This chain's CDR3 is CASSAPGGGANVLTF. CDR3 sequence (DNA): TGTGCCAGCAGTGCCCCGGGGGGCGGGGCCAACGTCCTGACTTTC.

For this clonotype: This may come from a read error, since a much larger clone is one base off. CDR3 in amino acids: CASSLGLALENEQFF. In DNA form, the CDR3 reads TGCGCCAGCAGCTTGGGACTTGCCTTAGAAAATGAGCAGTTCTTC. This chain uses TRBV5-1 with TRBJ2-1; no clear D gene. The germline CDR1 and CDR2 sequences are SGHRS and YFSETQ. V lost 0 bases and J lost 7, with 14 bases in between. This CDR3 comprises 15 residues.